The rows below give T cell receptor beta chains drawn from one sample of a study of blood T cells in healthy people across ages. TCRdb reanalysed the 5' RACE reads using MiXCR and keeps one entry per CDR3 protein. The sample has nearly 1 million distinct CDR3 sequences, about 51% seen once. The source material was blood. The receptors derive from a woman aged 55 to 70 in good health. Both conserved end residues are part of each CDR3. A D gene is named only where the DNA matches it firmly.

CDR3	V	J	D
CASSPGKTQYF	TRBV18	TRBJ2-3	-
CASTRRQYF	TRBV7-9	TRBJ2-5	-
CASSRRSGRVKTQYF	TRBV4-2	TRBJ2-5	TRBD2
CASSTRASATQETQYF	TRBV7-2	TRBJ2-5	-
CSASEAGHEQYF	TRBV20-1	TRBJ2-7	-
CSVWDRGHNEQFF	TRBV29-1	TRBJ2-1	TRBD1
CASSFGQGSYNEQFF	TRBV5-1	TRBJ2-1	-
CASSQVARAPYEQYF	TRBV4-3	TRBJ2-7	-
CASKGDADSDEQFF	TRBV28	TRBJ2-1	-
CASSRDSAYEQYF	TRBV18	TRBJ2-7	TRBD1
CATSLEWGRGNTEAFF	TRBV15	TRBJ1-1	-
CASSGGRIYEQFF	TRBV7-2	TRBJ2-1	TRBD2
CSARGPTTNEQFF	TRBV20-1	TRBJ2-1	-
CSARGGGGNFYEQYF	TRBV20-1	TRBJ2-7	-
CASSFGLAGAWETQYF	TRBV27	TRBJ2-5	TRBD2
CASSTQGLLTDTQYF	TRBV21-1	TRBJ2-3	-
CASSLGQAISTQYF	TRBV7-9	TRBJ2-3	-
CASSHRDRASYEQYF	TRBV11-2	TRBJ2-7	TRBD1
CSAKARASGTYEQYF	TRBV20-1	TRBJ2-7	TRBD2
CSATGRSGLYEQYF	TRBV20-1	TRBJ2-7	-
CSVEAPSKNIQYF	TRBV29-1	TRBJ2-4	-
CSARDSPDYNSPLHF	TRBV20-1	TRBJ1-6	-
CASSQDRLGNTDTQYF	TRBV3-1	TRBJ2-3	-
CASRVRAGLTDYEQYF	TRBV27	TRBJ2-7	-
CATSSPTALTLHQETQYF	TRBV15	TRBJ2-5	-
CASGLAGSGEQYF	TRBV2	TRBJ2-7	TRBD2
CASSSDFSSYNEQFF	TRBV7-6	TRBJ2-1	-
CASSPRSRHSPLHF	TRBV28	TRBJ1-6	-
CASSWLSLGRTTEAFF	TRBV28	TRBJ1-1	-
CASSRTGGRDKLFF	TRBV27	TRBJ1-4	TRBD1
CASGKTSGSTDTQYF	TRBV5-1	TRBJ2-3	TRBD2
CASSLQGQETQYF	TRBV5-1	TRBJ2-5	-
CASSSGGRRGSSYNEQYF	TRBV11-2	-	-
CASSLVGGDYEQYF	TRBV28	TRBJ2-7	-
CASSLGQGAVEQYF	TRBV5-1	TRBJ2-5	-
CASSFFIVSQYNERFF	TRBV28	TRBJ2-1	-